This T cell receptor (beta chain) was recovered during a study of shared clonotypes between healthy human individuals (dated by TCRdb to 2020 to 2021). Study-level background: The cohort comprised two women and a few men aged 18 to 49 years. Between about 0.8 and 9 billion PBMCs per donor were obtained by leukapheresis. To estimate repertoire size and how much clonotype sharing occurs between individuals, the study deeply sequenced the blood TCR repertoires of several healthy adults. For each donor, three plates each were used for CD4 naive and CD4 memory, two plates were used for CD8 naive, and one plate was used for CD8 memory. To increase sequencing depth and limit assay-specific biases, different laboratories used diverse techniques to prepare libraries and sequence TCR repertoires.

Overall study results and their limits: Sampling was restricted to blood, and TCR repertoires in tissue are likely to differ from TCR repertoires in blood. Compared with non-shared clonotypes, the clonotypes found in all four sorted-subset donors had higher generation probabilities. The genetic and exposure-history diversity represented was limited by the small number of donors. Roughly 5.2% of naive CD4, 3% to 3.5% of naive CD8, 2.3% of memory CD4, and around 0.4% of memory CD8 clonotypes were shared across a few donors. Pairwise subsampling indicated that sequencing depth was expected to affect the degree of clonotype sharing among donors. Naive subsets generally had larger estimated clonotype richness than memory subsets. Incomplete sequencing was indicated by rarefaction of sorted-subset datasets, despite the large sequencing depth.

As to this clone: The antigen this receptor binds is unknown. Within one base of it there is no much larger clone, and no base qualities were kept.

At the junction V is shortened by 7 bases and J by 4 bases; bases outside the gene matches: 11. From a lookup of the germline V gene, CDR1 and CDR2 are MNHNS and SASEGT. The CDR3 spans 15 residues, from the cysteine through the phenylalanine. Just CDR3 DNA is preserved here, 45 bases in frame from base 1. TCR CDR3 regions were amplified from genomic DNA by multiplex PCR using the deep immunoSEQ assay. Extracted genomic DNA from each cell subset was spread evenly across all wells of several immunoSEQ 96-well plates, with each plate serving as a replicate. For sorted subsets, each replicate PCR was loaded with about 0.2 ug genomic DNA, equivalent to about 30,000 T cell genomes. Purified libraries were quantified with a Qubit 3.0 fluorometer, sized on a Bioanalyzer 2100, and re-quantified with the KAPA Library Quantification kit. A separate single-read 150-cycle Illumina NextSeq 550 flow cell was used to sequence each immunoSEQ 96-well plate. The authors processed their data as follows. Because the immunoSEQ output held only junctional sequences and lacked quality scores, the filtering could not match the filtering applied to full-length reads. Sequences were annotated with PyIR, a Python wrapper for IgBLAST v1.9, and V/J genes and CDR3 were assigned using IMGT germline references. Any read was removed if the V/J assignment was weak (E-value above 1e-6), the CDR3 was missing, or the read contained stop codons, out-of-frame junctions, or ambiguous translated residues. A V3J clonotype was defined by an identical inferred V gene, J gene, and CDR3 amino acid sequence. The percentage overlap between two repertoires was calculated by dividing the number of shared unique clonotypes by the size of the smaller repertoire. Richness of each repertoire was evaluated using RTK rarefaction, the Chao1 estimator, and Recon v2.1 estimates of unobserved clonotypes. For all TCRbeta clonotypes obtained by the gDNA method from four donors, generation probabilities were computed with OLGA. TCRdb holds this immuneACCESS table with in-frame rearrangements only. Some clones are missing; in checked studies, unresolved V genes explain under half, and the rest has no known cause. V and J calls and clone size come straight from that table; D and trimming were deduced from the DNA. The table for this sample lists 1.5 million to 2.5 million clones; approximately 94% of them were counted only once. Approximately 1.2% of the sample is in the top ten clones.

CD8 naive samples were CD45RO-negative cells positively selected for CCR7, giving a CD45RA+CCR7+ population that excluded TemRA cells. The donors were healthy, HIV-negative adults with no recently reported acute infections or vaccinations. Every donor was a Caucasian adult residing in Nashville, Tennessee, USA. Blood was collected by leukapheresis, and PBMCs were isolated by Ficoll-Histopaque density gradient centrifugation and then cryopreserved in liquid nitrogen vapor phase. Purity and quantity of every magnetically sorted T cell population were checked by analytical flow cytometry. Genomic DNA was isolated from each sorted fraction and quantified by UV absorbance on a Nanodrop 2000c.

Recombination joined TRBV6-1 with TRBJ2-5; 8 nucleotides in the junction match TRBD2. The clonotype comes from a man younger than 35 in good health. Specimen: naive CD8+ T cells sorted from blood. This specimen's cell subset or site label, interpreted: CD45RA+CCR7+. The CDR3 region reads CASKEVAGRLETQYF. The DNA reads TGTGCCAGCAAGGAGGTAGCGGGGCGATTAGAGACCCAGTACTTC.